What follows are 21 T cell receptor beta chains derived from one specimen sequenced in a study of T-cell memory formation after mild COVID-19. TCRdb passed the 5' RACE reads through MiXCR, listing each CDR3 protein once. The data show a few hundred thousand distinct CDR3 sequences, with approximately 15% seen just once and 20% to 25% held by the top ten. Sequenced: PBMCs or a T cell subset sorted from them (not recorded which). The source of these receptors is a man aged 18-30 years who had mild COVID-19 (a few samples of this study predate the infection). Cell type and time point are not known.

The CDR3: CASSRKPGQGLNGYTF. CDR3 bases: TGTGCCAGCAGCCGAAAACCGGGACAGGGGTTGAATGGCTACACCTTC. The chain couples TRBV7-9 to TRBJ1-2, with 10 nucleotides matching TRBD1. Germline V CDR1 and CDR2: SEHNR, FQNEAQ (reference sequence). CDR3 length: 16 residues. J gave up 6 bases and V 5 bases, and 12 bases lay outside the gene matches.

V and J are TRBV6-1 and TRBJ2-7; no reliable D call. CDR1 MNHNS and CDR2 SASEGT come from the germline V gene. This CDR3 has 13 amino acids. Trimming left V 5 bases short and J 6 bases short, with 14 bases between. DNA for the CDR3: TGTGCCAGCAGTTACCATGGAATGGGCGAGCAGTACGTC. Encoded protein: CASSYHGMGEQYV.

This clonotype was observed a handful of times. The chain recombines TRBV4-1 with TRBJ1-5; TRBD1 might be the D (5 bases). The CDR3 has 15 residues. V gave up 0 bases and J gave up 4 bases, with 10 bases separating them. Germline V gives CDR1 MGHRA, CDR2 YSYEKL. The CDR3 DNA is TGCGCCAGCAGCCAAGATCTGGGGACTAATCAGCCCCAGCATTTT. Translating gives CASSQDLGTNQPQHF.

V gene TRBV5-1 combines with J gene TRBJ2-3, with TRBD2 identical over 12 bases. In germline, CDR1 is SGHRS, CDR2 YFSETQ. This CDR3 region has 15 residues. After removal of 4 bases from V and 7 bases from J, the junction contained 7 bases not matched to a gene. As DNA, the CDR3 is TGCGCCAGCAGCGACACTAGCGGGGGGCTAAATACGCAGTATTTT. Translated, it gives CASSDTSGGLNTQYF.

CDR3 loop: CASSLRRVPYNEQFF. CDR3 nucleotide sequence: TGTGCCAGCAGCTTAAGAAGAGTTCCCTACAATGAGCAGTTCTTC. The chain links TRBV7-8 to TRBJ2-1, with unresolved D. The germline V gene encodes CDR1 SGHVS and CDR2 FQNEAQ. V was shortened by 2 bases and J by 2 bases, with 10 bases between the two germline ends. This CDR3 is 15 amino acids long.

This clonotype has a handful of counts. This CDR3 is CASSYRTGTQSTEKLFF. The CDR3 DNA reads as TGTGCCAGCAGTTACCGCACCGGGACTCAATCGACTGAAAAACTGTTTTTT. The rearrangement links TRBV6-6 to TRBJ1-4; possible D gene TRBD1, 5 bases. Germline V lookup: CDR1 MNHNY, CDR2 SVGAGI (reference sequence). V was trimmed by 2 bases and J by 7 bases, leaving 20 bases between them. CDR3 length equals 17 residues.

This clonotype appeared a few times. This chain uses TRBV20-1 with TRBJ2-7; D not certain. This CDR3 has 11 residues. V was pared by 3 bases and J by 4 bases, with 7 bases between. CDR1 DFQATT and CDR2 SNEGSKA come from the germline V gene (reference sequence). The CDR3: CSARLLYEQYF. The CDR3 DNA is TGCAGTGCTAGGCTACTTTACGAGCAGTACTTC.

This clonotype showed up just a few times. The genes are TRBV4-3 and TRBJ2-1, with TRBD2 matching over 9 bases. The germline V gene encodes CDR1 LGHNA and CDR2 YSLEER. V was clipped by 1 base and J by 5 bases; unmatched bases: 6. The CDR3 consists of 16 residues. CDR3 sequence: CASSQGPSGDNNEQFF. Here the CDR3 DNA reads TGCGCCAGCAGCCAAGGGCCTAGCGGGGACAACAATGAGCAGTTCTTC.

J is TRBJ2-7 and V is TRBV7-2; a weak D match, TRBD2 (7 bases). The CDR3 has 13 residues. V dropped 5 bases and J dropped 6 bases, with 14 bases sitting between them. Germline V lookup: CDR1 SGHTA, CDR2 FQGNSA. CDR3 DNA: TGTGCCAGCAGCCAGTGGGGGGGCGGCGAGCAGTACGTC. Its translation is CASSQWGGGEQYV.

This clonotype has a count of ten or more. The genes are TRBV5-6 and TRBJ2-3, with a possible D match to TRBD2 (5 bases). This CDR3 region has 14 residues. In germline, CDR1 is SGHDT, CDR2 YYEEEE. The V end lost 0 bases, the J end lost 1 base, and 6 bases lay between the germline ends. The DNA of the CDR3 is TGTGCCAGCAGCTTGGAGGAGGGCACAGATACGCAGTATTTT. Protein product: CASSLEEGTDTQYF.

In DNA, the CDR3 is TGTGCCTGGAGTGTATTCGTCACTGAAGCTTTCTTT. Its protein is CAWSVFVTEAFF. The chain uses TRBV30 and TRBJ1-1; no firm D call. Deletions cut 0 bases from V and 4 bases from J, with 6 bases between. The germline V gene encodes CDR1 GTSNPN and CDR2 SVGIG (reference sequence). This CDR3 is built from 12 residues.

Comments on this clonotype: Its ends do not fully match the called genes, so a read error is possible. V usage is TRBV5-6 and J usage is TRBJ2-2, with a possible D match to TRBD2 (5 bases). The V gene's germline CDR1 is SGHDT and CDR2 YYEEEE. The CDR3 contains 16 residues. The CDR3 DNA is TGTGCCAGCAGCCTACCTAGTTCCGCGAACACCGGGGAGCTGATTTTT. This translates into CASSLPSSANTGELIF.

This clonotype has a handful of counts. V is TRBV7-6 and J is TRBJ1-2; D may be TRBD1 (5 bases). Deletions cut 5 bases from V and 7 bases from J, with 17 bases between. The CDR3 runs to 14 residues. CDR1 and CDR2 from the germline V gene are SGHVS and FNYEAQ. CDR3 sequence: CASSLGTALSGYTF. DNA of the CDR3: TGTGCCAGCAGCCTAGGGACGGCCTTAAGTGGCTACACCTTC.

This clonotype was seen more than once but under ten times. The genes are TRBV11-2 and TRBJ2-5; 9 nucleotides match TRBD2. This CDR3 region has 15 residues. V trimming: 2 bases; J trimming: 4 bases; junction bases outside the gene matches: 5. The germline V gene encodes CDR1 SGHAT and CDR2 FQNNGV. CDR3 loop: CASSLRGGALETQYF. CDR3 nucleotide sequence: TGTGCCAGCAGCTTACGCGGGGGGGCCCTAGAGACCCAGTACTTC.

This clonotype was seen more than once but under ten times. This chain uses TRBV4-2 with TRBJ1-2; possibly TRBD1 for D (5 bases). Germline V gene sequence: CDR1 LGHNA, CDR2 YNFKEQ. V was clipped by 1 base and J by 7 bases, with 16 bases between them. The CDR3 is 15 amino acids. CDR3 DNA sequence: TGTGCCAGCAGCCAAGCTACATTCACCGGGACTGGCTACACCTTC. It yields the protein CASSQATFTGTGYTF.

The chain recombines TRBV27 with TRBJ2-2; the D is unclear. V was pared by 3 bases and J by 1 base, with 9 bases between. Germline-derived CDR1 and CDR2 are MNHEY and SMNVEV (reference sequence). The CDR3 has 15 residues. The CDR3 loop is CASSFGYKNTGELFF. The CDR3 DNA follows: TGTGCCAGCAGTTTTGGCTACAAGAACACCGGGGAGCTGTTTTTT.

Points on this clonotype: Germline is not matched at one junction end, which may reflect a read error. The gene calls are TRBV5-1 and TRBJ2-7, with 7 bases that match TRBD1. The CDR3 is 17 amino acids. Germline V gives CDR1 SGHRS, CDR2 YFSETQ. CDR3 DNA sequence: TGCACCAGCAGCTTGGTCTCCAGGGGGATACCCGGATACGAGCAGTACTTC. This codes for CTSSLVSRGIPGYEQYF.

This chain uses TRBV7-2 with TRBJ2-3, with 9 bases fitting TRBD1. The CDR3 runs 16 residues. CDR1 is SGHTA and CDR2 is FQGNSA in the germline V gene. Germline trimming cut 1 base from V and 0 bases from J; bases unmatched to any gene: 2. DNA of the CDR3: TGTGCCAGCAGCTTAGTCGGGACAGGGAGCACAGATACGCAGTATTTT. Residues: CASSLVGTGSTDTQYF.

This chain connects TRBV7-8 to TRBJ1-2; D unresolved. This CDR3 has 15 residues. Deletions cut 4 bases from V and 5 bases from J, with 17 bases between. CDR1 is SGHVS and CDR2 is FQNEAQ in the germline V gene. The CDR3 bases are TGTGCCAGCAGCTCCTCCCTCCCGATCGGTTATGGCTACACCTTC. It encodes CASSSSLPIGYGYTF.

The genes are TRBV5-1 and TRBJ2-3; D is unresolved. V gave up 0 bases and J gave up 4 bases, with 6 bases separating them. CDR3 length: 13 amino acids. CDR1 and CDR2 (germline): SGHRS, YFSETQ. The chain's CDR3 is CASSLVAADTQYF. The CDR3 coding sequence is TGCGCCAGCAGCTTGGTTGCGGCAGATACGCAGTATTTT.

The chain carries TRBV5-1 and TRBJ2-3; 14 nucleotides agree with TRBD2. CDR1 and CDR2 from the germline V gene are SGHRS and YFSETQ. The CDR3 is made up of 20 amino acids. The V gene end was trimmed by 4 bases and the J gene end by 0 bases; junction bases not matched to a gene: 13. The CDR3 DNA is TGCGCCAGCAGCAGACAGGGAGGGACTAGCGGGGGTACTAGCACAGATACGCAGTATTTT. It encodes CASSRQGGTSGGTSTDTQYF. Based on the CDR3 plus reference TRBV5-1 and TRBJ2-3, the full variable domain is KAGVTQTPRYLIKTRGQQVTLSCSPISGHRSVSWYQQTPGQGLQFLFEYFSETQRNKGNFPGRFSGRQFSNSRSEMNVSTLELGDSALYLCASSRQGGTSGGTSTDTQYFGPGTRLTVL.